A selection of T cell receptor beta chains follows, all from one sample in a study of cytomegalovirus exposure and HLA in healthy donors. Profiling relied on immunoSEQ multiplex PCR, and the TCRdb table lists in-frame clones only, not all of them. The data contain 85,000 to 120,000 clones, roughly three quarters of them singletons. The material sequenced was PBMCs. The source of these receptors is a male donor in good health and CMV-seropositive. CDR3s include the opening cysteine and the closing phenylalanine or tryptophan. A D gene is named only where the DNA matches it firmly. A row's size may be missing; if present it is once, few, many or a size class.

V	J	size	D	CDR3	DNA
TRBV9	TRBJ2-2	-	TRBD2	CASSPRGDLTSTGELFF	TGTGCCAGCAGCCCCCGGGGGGATCTGACTTCCACCGGGGAGCTGTTTTTT
TRBV5-1	TRBJ2-1	-	-	CASSLITSPGNEQFF	TGCGCCAGCAGCTTGATTACGAGTCCGGGGAATGAGCAGTTCTTC
TRBV9	TRBJ2-7	-	TRBD1	CASSVGQGAGEQYF	TGTGCCAGCAGCGTAGGGCAGGGGGCGGGAGAGCAGTACTTC
TRBV28	TRBJ2-5	-	TRBD2	CASSPTMNLAGGRRETQYF	TGTGCCAGCAGTCCCACCATGAATCTAGCGGGGGGACGCCGGGAGACCCAGTACTTC
TRBV12-5	TRBJ2-1	-	TRBD2	CASGLAPPASSGMASSYNEQFF	TGTGCTAGTGGTTTGGCCCCTCCCGCGTCTAGCGGGATGGCGAGCTCCTACAATGAGCAGTTCTTC
TRBV10-1	TRBJ2-7	-	-	CASRRRGRAISYEQYF	TGCGCCAGCAGGAGGAGGGGGCGAGCGATCTCCTACGAGCAGTACTTC
TRBV7-2	TRBJ1-4	-	-	CASSLFGSPREKLFF	TGTGCCAGCAGCCTATTCGGGTCTCCGCGGGAAAAACTGTTTTTT
TRBV7-2	TRBJ2-3	once	-	CASNVYGSPTDTQYF	TGTGCCAGCAATGTTTACGGGAGTCCCACAGATACGCAGTATTTT
TRBV5-1	TRBJ1-6	-	TRBD1	CASSLGQGVNSPLHF	TGCGCCAGCAGCTTGGGACAGGGCGTCAATTCACCCCTCCACTTT
TRBV7-9	TRBJ1-4	-	TRBD1	CASSLDRGPKLFF	TGTGCCAGCAGCTTAGACAGGGGGCCCAAACTGTTTTTT
TRBV19	TRBJ1-2	-	-	CASSIVASYYGYTF	TGTGCCAGTAGTATTGTGGCCTCTTACTATGGCTACACCTTC
TRBV5-4	TRBJ1-2	-	-	CASSSRLGAQGGYTF	TGTGCCAGCAGCTCGCGCTTGGGGGCCCAGGGCGGCTACACCTTC
TRBV12-2	TRBJ1-1	few	-	CASRLGGREDTEAFF	TGTGCAAGTCGCTTAGGAGGCAGGGAGGACACTGAAGCTTTCTTT
TRBV28	TRBJ1-5	-	TRBD1	CASSQGQVEPQHF	TGTGCCAGCAGCCAAGGACAGGTGGAACCCCAGCATTTT
TRBV27	TRBJ2-2	-	TRBD2	CASSWTSGSFPNTGELFF	TGTGCCAGCAGTTGGACTAGCGGGAGTTTCCCGAACACCGGGGAGCTGTTTTTT
TRBV7-9	TRBJ2-1	once	-	CASSSQLVAGEQFF	TGTGCCAGCAGCTCTCAACTAGTGGCAGGTGAGCAGTTCTTC
TRBV19	TRBJ2-2	-	TRBD1	CASSLPGGNTGELFF	TGTGCCAGTAGTCTACCAGGGGGCAACACCGGGGAGCTGTTTTTT
TRBV18	TRBJ2-3	-	TRBD1	CASSPLGQGSLTDTQYF	TGTGCCAGCTCACCGCTGGGACAGGGCTCCCTCACAGATACGCAGTATTTT
TRBV5-8	TRBJ2-2	-	TRBD2	CASSLAWASGSVNTGELFF	TGTGCCAGCAGCTTGGCCTGGGCTAGCGGGAGTGTGAACACCGGGGAGCTGTTTTTT
TRBV11-2	TRBJ2-7	-	TRBD1	CASSIGQGATYEQYF	TGTGCCAGCAGCATCGGACAGGGGGCCACCTACGAGCAGTACTTC
TRBV29-1	TRBJ2-7	-	-	CSVEGAYEQYF	TGCAGCGTTGAGGGAGCCTACGAGCAGTACTTC
TRBV7-9	TRBJ2-1	-	-	CASSLLSSYNEQFF	TGTGCCAGCAGCCTTTTGAGCTCCTACAATGAGCAGTTCTTC
TRBV5-1	TRBJ1-1	-	-	CASSSQGNTEAFF	TGCGCCAGCAGCTCCCAGGGTAACACTGAAGCCTTCTTT
TRBV11-3	TRBJ2-2	-	-	CASSPLYTGELFF	TGTGCCAGCAGTCCTCTCTACACCGGGGAGCTGTTTTTT
TRBV6-4	TRBJ2-7	-	TRBD1	CASSEEHRGYEQYF	TGTGCCAGCAGTGAAGAACACAGGGGCTACGAGCAGTACTTC
TRBV18	TRBJ1-2	-	TRBD1	CASSPPEAGRQGIYGYTF	TGTGCCAGCTCACCACCAGAGGCGGGGAGACAGGGGATCTATGGCTACACCTTC
TRBV18	TRBJ2-3	-	-	CASSPSSTDTQYF	TGTGCCAGCTCACCCTCTAGCACAGATACGCAGTATTTT
TRBV4-3	TRBJ1-5	many	-	CASSQGLASNQPQHF	TGCGCCAGCAGCCAAGGGCTCGCCAGCAATCAGCCCCAGCATTTT
TRBV29-1	TRBJ2-1	few	TRBD2	CSVEGQMTSGSSYNEQFF	TGCAGCGTTGAAGGCCAGATGACTAGCGGCAGCTCCTACAATGAGCAGTTCTTC
TRBV6-9	TRBJ1-3	-	TRBD1	CASIPPDRAVGNTIYF	TGTGCCAGCATTCCTCCCGACAGGGCAGTTGGAAACACCATATATTTT
TRBV7-2	TRBJ1-5	-	TRBD1	CASSLGQGGYQPQHF	TGTGCCAGCAGCTTAGGGCAGGGGGGTTATCAGCCCCAGCATTTT
TRBV19	TRBJ2-1	few	TRBD2	CASSSRGRVRNEQFF	TGTGCCAGTAGTTCTCGCGGGAGGGTCCGCAATGAGCAGTTCTTC
TRBV7-9	TRBJ2-2	few	TRBD2	CASSLPGLAGGDTGELFF	TGTGCCAGCAGCTTACCGGGACTAGCGGGAGGTGACACCGGGGAGCTGTTTTTT
TRBV7-8	TRBJ1-5	-	-	CASSLEGGLQPQHF	TGTGCCAGCAGCTTAGAGGGAGGGCTCCAGCCCCAGCATTTT
TRBV29-1	TRBJ2-6	-	-	CSVAASGANVLTF	TGCAGCGTGGCGGCGTCTGGGGCCAACGTCCTGACTTTC
TRBV10-3	TRBJ2-2	-	-	CAIKGAINGELFF	TGTGCCATCAAAGGGGCGATAAACGGGGAGCTGTTTTTT
TRBV2	TRBJ2-7	-	-	CASSAAGYEQYF	TGTGCCAGCAGTGCGGCGGGGTACGAGCAGTACTTC
TRBV6-1	TRBJ2-7	few	TRBD1	CASSVYGTGAEQYF	TGTGCCAGCAGTGTATATGGGACAGGGGCCGAGCAGTACTTC
TRBV5-4	TRBJ2-7	-	TRBD2	CASSVGLAGGRPPYEQYF	TGTGCCAGCAGCGTCGGACTAGCGGGAGGTCGACCCCCCTACGAGCAGTACTTC
TRBV11-2	TRBJ2-5	-	TRBD2	CASSPRLAGVGETQYF	TGTGCCAGCAGCCCTAGACTAGCGGGAGTGGGAGAGACCCAGTACTTC
TRBV7-2	TRBJ1-2	few	TRBD1	CASSPGQGRNYGYTF	TGTGCCAGCAGCCCGGGACAGGGGAGGAACTATGGCTACACCTTC
TRBV6-6	TRBJ2-7	-	-	CASSPQGYEQYF	TGTGCCAGCAGTCCCCAGGGCTACGAGCAGTACTTC
TRBV5-4	TRBJ2-7	-	TRBD2	CASSPSARLAGVFWEQYF	TGTGCCAGCAGCCCCTCAGCCCGACTAGCGGGAGTCTTTTGGGAGCAGTACTTC
TRBV6-1	TRBJ2-2	-	TRBD2	CASTVEAGTTGELFF	TGTGCCAGCACTGTCGAAGCGGGGACGACCGGGGAGCTGTTTTTT
TRBV11-1	TRBJ2-3	-	TRBD2	CASSPRTSGSFTDTQYF	TGTGCCAGCAGCCCCCGGACTAGCGGGAGTTTCACAGATACGCAGTATTTT
TRBV19	TRBJ2-3	-	TRBD1	CASSIVRTGHAREQYF	TGTGCCAGTAGTATAGTTAGGACAGGGCACGCCCGGGAGCAGTATTTT
TRBV9	TRBJ2-1	-	-	CASSSGYEQFF	TGTGCCAGCAGTAGCGGCTATGAGCAGTTCTTC
TRBV29-1	TRBJ2-1	-	TRBD2	CSVEDRGGLSYNEQFF	TGCAGCGTTGAAGACCGGGGGGGCCTCTCCTACAATGAGCAGTTCTTC
TRBV29-1	TRBJ2-3	-	TRBD2	CSVGGGTDTQYF	TGCAGCGTTGGGGGGGGAACAGATACGCAGTATTTT
TRBV5-1	TRBJ2-7	-	TRBD1	CASSVTGGSYEQYF	TGCGCCAGCAGCGTGACAGGGGGCTCCTACGAGCAGTACTTC
TRBV7-6	TRBJ2-2	-	TRBD2	CASSLAGRARTGELFF	TGTGCCAGCAGCTTAGCGGGGAGGGCGCGCACCGGGGAGCTGTTTTTT
TRBV7-8	TRBJ2-7	-	-	CASSLAPRMEANEQYF	TGTGCCAGCAGCTTAGCGCCTAGGATGGAGGCGAACGAGCAGTACTTC
TRBV28	TRBJ2-7	once	-	CASHSGPTYEQYF	TGTGCCAGCCACAGCGGGCCGACCTACGAGCAGTACTTC
TRBV6-5	TRBJ1-1	-	-	CASSYVPRMNTEAFF	TGTGCCAGCAGTTACGTTCCCAGGATGAACACTGAAGCTTTCTTT
TRBV7-9	TRBJ2-2	-	TRBD1	CASRGQGPGNTGELFF	TGTGCCAGCAGGGGACAGGGACCGGGCAACACCGGGGAGCTGTTTTTT
TRBV19	TRBJ1-5	-	TRBD1	CASMLGDSNQPQHF	TGTGCCAGTATGCTTGGGGACAGTAATCAGCCCCAGCATTTT
TRBV5-4	TRBJ2-7	-	TRBD2	CASSLVLAGSEQYF	TGTGCCAGCAGCTTGGTTCTAGCGGGAAGCGAGCAGTACTTC
TRBV4-3	TRBJ2-7	-	TRBD2	CASSHGLAGEYEQYF	TGCGCCAGCAGCCACGGACTAGCGGGGGAATACGAGCAGTACTTC
TRBV5-1	TRBJ2-7	-	TRBD1	CASSFTTTGNSYEQYF	TGCGCCAGCAGCTTTACAACGACAGGGAATTCCTACGAGCAGTACTTC